Detailed here is one TCR beta chain. Germline V gene data show CDR1 as ENHRY and CDR2 as SYGVKD. The CDR3 runs 13 residues. J gave up 10 bases and V 8 bases, and 6 bases lay outside the gene matches. Measured with immunoSEQ multiplex PCR; TCRdb has only the in-frame clones, and not every one. The sample has about 2 million clones; 90% to 95% are singletons. This sample is part of a study of shared clonotypes between healthy human individuals. The sample taken for sequencing was naive CD4+ T cells sorted from blood. Subset specified: CD45RA+ positively selected. The rearrangement links TRBV10-3 to TRBJ1-6; 9 positions agree with TRBD1. The TCR comes from a man aged 18 to 30 in good health. CDR3 in amino acids: CAISRTGASPLHF. The CDR3 nucleotides are TGTGCCATCTCTAGGACAGGGGCCTCACCCCTCCACTTT.